One sample yielded the 24 T cell receptor beta chains listed below, sequenced in a study of Graves' ophthalmopathy and Graves' hyperthyroidism (dated by TCRdb to the late 2010s). Instrument on record: Illumina HiSeq 2000. For repertoire sequencing, TCR beta CDR3 regions were amplified from RNA transcripts. HTBI primers and the Qiagen OneStep RT-PCR kit were used in a first-round RT-PCR, which was followed by a second-round multiplex PCR, size selection and purification. TCRdb reran the public reads through fastp at Q25 and MiXCR, keeping productive beta chains. Rows with one shared CDR3 protein collapse into an entry with the most common genes and DNA. For this sample there are some 750,000 distinct CDR3 sequences; 35% to 50% appear just once. The ten biggest clones cover approximately 46% of the sample. Sequenced: peripheral blood. The receptors were sampled from an adult man with Graves' ophthalmopathy.

This clonotype has more than one count but fewer than ten. The V call is TRBV5-1, the J call TRBJ2-5; TRBD2 agrees at 7 bases. Unmatched junction bases numbered 8, after V lost 5 bases and J lost 4 bases. The CDR3 contains 14 residues. Germline-derived CDR1 and CDR2 are SGHRS and YFSETQ. CDR3 loop: CASSLSTSTETQYF. CDR3 DNA sequence: TGCGCCAGCAGTCTTTCGACTAGCACAGAGACCCAGTACTTC.

This clonotype has just one count. The rearrangement links TRBV5-1 to TRBJ2-3, with unresolved D. V was shortened by 2 bases and J by 5 bases, with 3 bases between the two germline ends. The germline CDR1 and CDR2 sequences are SGHRS and YFSETQ. The CDR3 is 11 residues long. The CDR3 loop is CASSFQDTQYF. Written as DNA, the CDR3 is TGCGCCAGCAGCTTTCAAGATACGCAGTATTTT.

The chain uses TRBV25-1 and TRBJ2-5; D perhaps matches TRBD2 (5 bases). CDR1 is MGHDK and CDR2 is SYGVNS in the germline V gene. The CDR3 contains 15 residues. The V and J ends lost 2 bases and 5 bases respectively, with 15 bases between them. The CDR3, as DNA: TGTGCCAGCAGTGAACCACTCCGGACGGGGGAGACCCAGTACTTC. This sequence encodes CASSEPLRTGETQYF.

The chain employs TRBV20-1 and TRBJ2-7; D unclear. Per germline, CDR1 DFQATT and CDR2 SNEGSKA (reference sequence). Trimming removed 3 bases from V and 0 bases from J, with 9 bases in between. This CDR3 is built from 13 residues. This chain's CDR3 is CSASVPLSYEQYF. CDR3 DNA: TGCAGTGCTAGTGTTCCGCTCTCCTACGAGCAGTACTTC.

This clonotype was recorded a few times. The chain recombines TRBV25-1 with TRBJ2-2; tentatively, D is TRBD1 (6 bases). Germline CDR1 and CDR2: MGHDK and SYGVNS. The CDR3 extends over 12 amino acids. The V and J ends lost 4 bases and 7 bases respectively, with 7 bases between them. CDR3 sequence (DNA): TGTGCCAGCAGTGCAGGGGTCGGGGAGCTGTTTTTT. Amino acids: CASSAGVGELFF.

This clonotype was counted many times. The chain joins TRBV7-9 to TRBJ1-6; D remains ambiguous. CDR3 length: 13 amino acids. Per germline, CDR1 SEHNR and CDR2 FQNEAQ (reference sequence). V lost 4 bases, J lost 12 bases, and 13 bases lay in between. CDR3 DNA: TGTGCCAGCAGCTCCAGTACTGTAGAACCCCTCCACTTT. Its protein product is CASSSSTVEPLHF.

The sample holds one count of this clonotype. The V call is TRBV15, the J call TRBJ1-2; no reliable D call. Germline V gene lookup returns CDR1 LNHNV and CDR2 YYDKDF (reference sequence). This CDR3 region has 13 residues. The V and J ends lost 10 bases and 3 bases respectively, with 15 bases between them. In nucleotides, the CDR3 is TGTGCCAGCAGGCCGCCCCTCCACTATGGCTACACCTTC. This encodes CASRPPLHYGYTF.

The V and J genes are TRBV7-9 and TRBJ1-6; unclear D gene. Trimming stripped 3 bases from V and 4 bases from J, with 7 bases between. The CDR3 is 14 amino acids. Germline V gene lookup returns CDR1 SEHNR and CDR2 FQNEAQ (reference sequence). DNA of the CDR3: TGTGCCAGCAGCTTTTGGGATTATAATTCACCCCTCCACTTT. Translation: CASSFWDYNSPLHF.

The rearrangement uses TRBV28 and TRBJ1-4; D uncertain. Trimming took off 5 bases at V and 4 bases at J, with 11 bases between the two ends. The germline CDR1 and CDR2 sequences are MDHEN and SYDVKM. This CDR3 is built from 14 residues. CDR3 residues: CASSNTEINEKLFF. CDR3 coding DNA: TGTGCCAGCAGTAATACAGAGATTAATGAAAAACTGTTTTTT.

V and J are TRBV20-1 and TRBJ1-2; D gene uncertain. The germline V gene encodes CDR1 DFQATT and CDR2 SNEGSKA (reference sequence). The V and J ends lost 2 bases and 1 base respectively, with 11 bases between them. This CDR3 is 14 amino acids long. CDR3 DNA: TGCAGTGCTAGACCGATCGCATTTAACTATGGCTACACCTTC. Translated: CSARPIAFNYGYTF.

This clonotype was counted ten times or more. The CDR3 nucleotides are TGCAGCGCCCGAAAGGACTCAAGCTACTATGGCTACACCTTC. Amino acid sequence: CSARKDSSYYGYTF. This chain connects TRBV29-1 to TRBJ1-2; D remains unclear. Trimming left V 7 bases short and J 3 bases short, with 18 bases between. The CDR3 totals 14 residues. CDR1 is SQVTM, CDR2 ANQGSEA, per germline.

The V and J genes are TRBV19 and TRBJ2-7; D possibly matches TRBD1 or TRBD2 (6 bases each). This CDR3 has 14 amino acids. Germline V lookup: CDR1 LNHDA, CDR2 SQIVND (reference sequence). The ends were cut back, 7 bases at V and 3 bases at J, with 16 bases in the middle. The DNA of the CDR3 is TGTGCCAGTACCCGCGGGGCAGGGGACTACGAGCAGTACTTC. This sequence encodes CASTRGAGDYEQYF.

This clonotype turned up a few times. V gene TRBV7-2 combines with J gene TRBJ2-7; no definite D call. This CDR3 is 13 amino acids long. Trimming removed 1 base at V and 4 bases at J, with 8 bases between. Germline CDR1 and CDR2: SGHTA and FQGNSA. In DNA form, the CDR3 reads TGTGCCAGCAGCTTAGGTATAGATTACGAGCAGTACTTC. Amino acid sequence: CASSLGIDYEQYF. The entire variable domain, with the rest obtained from reference TRBV7-2 and TRBJ2-7, is as follows: GAGVSQSPSNKVTEKGKDVELRCDPISGHTALYWYRQSLGQGLEFLIYFQGNSAPDKSGLPSDRFSAERTGGSVSTLTIQRTQQEDSAVYLCASSLGIDYEQYFGPGTRLTVT.

The count of this clonotype is one. A much larger clone is a single base away; this may be a read error. The rearrangement uses TRBV2 and TRBJ1-6; D unclear. The CDR3 consists of 15 residues. Germline values: CDR1 SNHLY, CDR2 FYNNEI. V lost 4 bases to trimming and J lost 5 bases, with 12 bases between them. The chain's CDR3 is CASSVAASHNSPLHF. The CDR3 DNA reads TGTGCCAGCAGTGTGGCAGCTTCACATAATTCACCCCTCCACTTT.

The table lists this clonotype with many counts. This chain uses TRBV2 with TRBJ2-5; 9 nucleotides agree with TRBD1. CDR3 length: 14 residues. V was pared by 4 bases and J by 2 bases, with 2 bases of the junction left unmatched. CDR1 is SNHLY and CDR2 is FYNNEI in the germline V gene. CDR3 in DNA: TGTGCCAGCAGTGGGGGGACAGGGCAAGAGACCCAGTACTTC. This encodes CASSGGTGQETQYF.

This clonotype was seen a few times. The chain uses TRBV20-1 and TRBJ1-4; D remains unclear. This CDR3 is 18 amino acids long. V dropped 1 base and J dropped 4 bases, with 22 bases sitting between them. Germline values: CDR1 DFQATT, CDR2 SNEGSKA (reference sequence). CDR3 DNA sequence: TGCAGTGCTAGAGTTTCCGGCTTAACCGCTGCGTATAATGAAAAACTGTTTTTT. Amino acid sequence: CSARVSGLTAAYNEKLFF.

The CDR3 loop is CSAREGGAGQPQHF. CDR3 nucleotides: TGCAGTGCTAGAGAAGGGGGGGCTGGGCAGCCCCAGCATTTT. The rearrangement joins TRBV20-1 to TRBJ1-5; TRBD1 is a possible D gene (6 bases). The CDR3 is 14 residues long. V was trimmed by 0 bases and J by 7 bases, leaving 13 bases between them. CDR1 is DFQATT and CDR2 is SNEGSKA in the germline V gene (reference sequence).

This clonotype was picked up many times. The V call is TRBV25-1, the J call TRBJ2-5, with D possibly being TRBD1 (5 bases). Germline loops: CDR1 MGHDK, CDR2 SYGVNS. Trimming took 3 bases from V and 4 from J, leaving 12 bases between them. The CDR3 runs to 14 residues. The CDR3 loop is CASSEPGRRETQYF. CDR3 coding DNA: TGTGCCAGCAGTGAGCCAGGGCGAAGAGAGACCCAGTACTTC.

CDR3 region: CASSEYGATVSPLHF. As DNA, the CDR3 is TGTGCCAGCAGTGAATATGGAGCAACGGTATCACCCCTCCACTTT. This chain links TRBV25-1 with TRBJ1-6; no definite D call. Germline V gene sequence: CDR1 MGHDK, CDR2 SYGVNS. Trimming stripped 0 bases from V and 10 bases from J, with 13 bases between. This CDR3 is 15 amino acids long.

On this clonotype itself: At one end the junction does not follow the germline gene, possibly because of a read error. V usage is TRBV2 and J usage is TRBJ1-5, with D perhaps matching TRBD1 (6 bases). From germline, CDR1 is SNHLY and CDR2 FYNNEI. The length of the CDR3 is 15 residues. This CDR3 is CVSSGDGGAYQPQHF. The CDR3 DNA reads TGTGTCAGCAGTGGTGACGGGGGCGCATATCAGCCCCAGCATTTT.

CDR3: CSVESSSGEEIGSQYF. For the CDR3, the DNA is TGCAGCGTTGAATCGTCTAGCGGGGAGGAAATAGGATCGCAGTACTTC. The chain carries TRBV29-1 and TRBJ2-7; TRBD2 matches at 9 bases. The germline V gene encodes CDR1 SQVTM and CDR2 ANQGSEA. V lost 2 bases, J lost 9 bases, and 17 bases stayed unmatched. The CDR3 sequence is 16 residues long.

J is TRBJ1-2 and V is TRBV9; a possible D gene is TRBD1 (5 bases). The length of the CDR3 is 13 residues. Between the trimmed V and J ends, which lost 4 bases and 6 bases, there was a span of 13 bases. In germline, CDR1 is SGDLS, CDR2 YYNGEE. The CDR3: CASSPVRDDGYTF. For the CDR3, the DNA is TGTGCCAGCAGCCCAGTCAGGGATGATGGCTACACCTTC.

This clonotype was seen a few times. The rearrangement links TRBV20-1 to TRBJ2-7; D call uncertain. The CDR3 extends over 16 amino acids. V was pared by 0 bases and J by 0 bases, with 15 bases between. The germline V gene encodes CDR1 DFQATT and CDR2 SNEGSKA (reference sequence). The chain's CDR3 is CSARDRIGTNSYEQYF. As DNA, the CDR3 is TGCAGTGCTAGAGATCGAATTGGCACCAACTCCTACGAGCAGTACTTC.

This clonotype came up many times. The V call is TRBV29-1, the J call TRBJ1-3, with a tentative D call TRBD1 (6 bases). The CDR3 is 14 residues long. V was clipped by 5 bases and J by 0 bases, with 11 bases between them. Germline V gene sequence: CDR1 SQVTM, CDR2 ANQGSEA. The CDR3 nucleotides read TGCAGCGTTCTTACAGGGCTCTCTGGAAACACCATATATTTT. It encodes CSVLTGLSGNTIYF.